This TCR beta chain was recorded in a study of blood T cell repertoires in COVID-19. Study in general: The United States, Italy and Spain were the sources of the acute and convalescent COVID-19 samples. Sources were T cells, B-cell-depleted T cells, or PBMCs; the material itself was cDNA or gDNA.

How the authors handled the data: Reference gene primers were amplified, and this amplification served to estimate nucleated cell counts. The assay was immunoSEQ multiplex PCR, and TCRdb's table has in-frame clones only and misses some. The V and J calls and the clone size are those of that table, but D and trimming were determined from the DNA. Of about 140,000 clones listed, around three quarters are singletons. Germline loops: CDR1 MNHNY, CDR2 SVGAGI (reference sequence). This CDR3 contains 13 residues. Trimming stripped 6 bases from V and 7 bases from J, with 12 bases between. The clonotype was recovered from a man older than 75 with acute or convalescent COVID-19. The sequenced sample was peripheral blood. This chain joins TRBV6-6 and TRBJ2-2; no clear D gene. The CDR3 sequence: CASSRPVDGELFF. As DNA, the CDR3 is TGTGCCAGCAGCCGACCAGTTGACGGGGAGCTGTTTTTT.